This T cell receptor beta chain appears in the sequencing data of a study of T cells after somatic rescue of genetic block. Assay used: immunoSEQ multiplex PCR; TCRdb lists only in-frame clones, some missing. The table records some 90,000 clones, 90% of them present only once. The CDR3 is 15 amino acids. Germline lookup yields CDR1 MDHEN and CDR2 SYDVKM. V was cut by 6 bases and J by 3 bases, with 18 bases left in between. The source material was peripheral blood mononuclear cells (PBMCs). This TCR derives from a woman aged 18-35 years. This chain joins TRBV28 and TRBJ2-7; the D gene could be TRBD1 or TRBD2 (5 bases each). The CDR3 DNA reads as TGTGCCAGCAGCGCGGCTCACGGGGCGGTCTACGAGCAGTACTTC. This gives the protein CASSAAHGAVYEQYF.